Listed below are T cell receptor beta chains from one sample, sequenced in a study of beta chain features in type 1 diabetes. The assay was immunoSEQ multiplex PCR, and TCRdb's table has in-frame clones only and misses some. The repertoire holds 230,000 or so clones, roughly 17% seen once, with 0.085% in the top ten. Source material: naive CD4+ T cells from blood. These receptors all come from a man aged 25-40 years with type 1 diabetes. The CDR3 runs from the conserved cysteine through the conserved F or W. Each record gives: CDR3 length, clone size, D gene, V gene, J gene, CDR3 protein, CDR3 DNA. D genes are given only for firm matches. Not all rows give a size; the values are once, few, many and, for expanded clones, a class.

12	NA	NA	TRBV29-1	TRBJ1-1	CSVEFRNTEAFF	TGCAGCGTTGAATTCAGGAACACTGAAGCTTTCTTT
18	NA	TRBD1	TRBV9	TRBJ2-1	CASSVALEGAHRADEQFF	TGTGCCAGCAGCGTAGCCCTTGAGGGGGCTCACAGGGCGGATGAGCAGTTCTTC
16	few	NA	TRBV28	TRBJ2-6	CASSFGRSSGANVLTF	TGTGCCAGCAGTTTCGGACGGAGCTCTGGGGCCAACGTCCTGACTTTC
16	few	NA	TRBV7-9	TRBJ1-1	CASSLSRAGVDTEAFF	TGTGCCAGCAGCTTGAGCCGGGCAGGGGTAGACACTGAAGCTTTCTTT
15	few	NA	TRBV18	TRBJ1-4	CASSPSRAEGEKLFF	TGTGCCAGCTCACCAAGCAGGGCTGAGGGCGAAAAACTGTTTTTT
13	few	NA	TRBV7-3	TRBJ1-1	CASSLAADGEAFF	TGTGCCAGCAGCTTAGCGGCGGATGGGGAAGCTTTCTTT
15	few	TRBD1	TRBV29-1	TRBJ2-7	CSVVNDRGIVHEQYF	TGCAGCGTTGTCAATGACAGGGGGATTGTCCACGAGCAGTACTTC
14	few	NA	TRBV5-6	TRBJ2-5	CASSSLGFQETQYF	TGTGCCAGCAGCTCCCTGGGGTTCCAAGAGACCCAGTACTTC
15	NA	NA	TRBV7-8	TRBJ2-7	CASSLAGTVGYEQYF	TGTGCCAGCAGCTTAGCGGGAACAGTAGGGTACGAGCAGTACTTC
16	NA	NA	TRBV7-9	TRBJ2-2	CASSSSSYVGTGELFF	TGTGCCAGCAGCTCGTCCAGTTATGTGGGCACCGGGGAGCTGTTTTTT
14	NA	TRBD1	TRBV15	TRBJ1-2	CATSRTGGNYGYTF	TGTGCCACCAGCAGAACAGGGGGCAACTATGGCTACACCTTC
14	NA	NA	TRBV14	TRBJ2-2	CASSQDWETGELFF	TGTGCCAGCAGCCAAGATTGGGAGACCGGGGAGCTGTTTTTT
12	few	NA	TRBV29-1	TRBJ2-7	CSVKMGHGEQYF	TGCAGCGTTAAAATGGGGCATGGGGAGCAGTACTTC
14	NA	NA	TRBV4-3	TRBJ2-5	CASSQGVTKETQYF	TGCGCCAGCAGCCAAGGCGTTACAAAAGAGACCCAGTACTTC
14	NA	NA	TRBV6-5	TRBJ2-1	CASSYSFGSNEQFF	TGTGCCAGCAGTTACTCGTTCGGGAGCAATGAGCAGTTCTTC
15	few	TRBD1	TRBV2	TRBJ2-6	CASSAWGQELNVLTF	TGTGCCAGCAGTGCGTGGGGACAGGAGTTAAACGTCCTGACTTTC
14	few	NA	TRBV25-1	TRBJ2-4	CASSAEGSKNIQYF	TGTGCCAGCAGTGCCGAGGGGTCCAAAAACATTCAGTACTTC
12	NA	NA	TRBV28	TRBJ1-2	CASSSGLYGYTF	TGTGCCAGCAGTTCAGGGCTCTATGGCTACACCTTC
12	NA	NA	TRBV29-1	TRBJ2-5	CSVEAGEETQYF	TGCAGCGTTGAGGCGGGTGAAGAGACCCAGTACTTC
11	NA	NA	TRBV5-6	TRBJ2-3	CASSFSRAQYF	TGTGCCAGCAGCTTTTCTCGAGCGCAGTATTTT
13	NA	NA	TRBV9	TRBJ1-4	CASSDASGEKLFF	TGTGCCAGCAGCGATGCGTCGGGGGAAAAACTGTTTTTT
15	NA	TRBD1	TRBV29-1	TRBJ1-3	CSVARGTASGNTIYF	TGCAGCGTTGCTCGGGGGACAGCCTCTGGAAACACCATATATTTT
11	NA	NA	TRBV18	TRBJ2-1	CASSMGDEQFF	TGTGCCAGCTCAATGGGGGATGAGCAGTTCTTC
16	few	NA	TRBV28	TRBJ2-1	CASSPLQDPFYNEQFF	TGTGCCAGCAGTCCCCTACAGGATCCTTTCTACAATGAGCAGTTCTTC
14	NA	NA	TRBV2	TRBJ2-5	CASSANRDTETQYF	TGTGCCAGCAGTGCCAACAGGGATACAGAGACCCAGTACTTC
15	NA	TRBD1	TRBV12-5	TRBJ2-3	CASGLRTGSTDTQYF	TGTGCTAGTGGTTTGAGGACAGGTAGCACAGATACGCAGTATTTT
15	NA	NA	TRBV5-4	TRBJ2-3	CASSLDASSVDTQYF	TGTGCCAGCAGCTTGGACGCTTCCAGCGTTGATACGCAGTATTTT
11	few	NA	TRBV29-1	TRBJ2-3	CSVDKADTQYF	TGCAGCGTTGATAAGGCAGATACGCAGTATTTT
13	few	NA	TRBV29-1	TRBJ2-7	CSATWTHSYEQYF	TGCAGCGCAACCTGGACTCACTCCTACGAGCAGTACTTC